A single sample gave rise to the 14 T cell receptor beta chains below, sequenced in a study of vaccination effects on CD4 cells after COVID-19. These receptors have no known antigen. Expansion with viral peptide pools was applied to antigen-specific CD4+ T cells by the ViraFEST assay prior to sequencing. Following culture for around 9 days, CD4+ T cells were isolated. The vaccine recipients had no prior SARS-CoV-2 infection, with negative nucleocapsid antibodies. Generated by immunoSEQ multiplex PCR, the TCRdb table keeps only in-frame clones and is missing some. The table shows roughly 30,000 clones, with less than 80% occurring only once. The sequencing here drew on CD4+ T cells from PBMCs cultured with HCoV-OC43 spike peptides, taken before COVID-19 vaccination. The subset: HCoV-OC43 spike overlapping peptide pool stimulation. These TCRs come from a human donor who received a COVID-19 vaccine.

The chain joins TRBV19 to TRBJ1-5; D may be TRBD1 (5 bases). V lost 0 bases and J lost 3, with 15 bases in between. CDR1 and CDR2 (germline): LNHDA, SQIVND (reference sequence). The CDR3 has 17 residues. For the CDR3, the DNA is TGTGCCAGTAGTATAGATCGGGGACTGGCAATCAATCAGCCCCAGCATTTT. The encoded protein is CASSIDRGLAINQPQHF.

The chain combines TRBV27 with TRBJ1-2, with D perhaps TRBD1 (6 bases). Germline V gene data show CDR1 as MNHEY and CDR2 as SMNVEV (reference sequence). Trimming shortened V by 5 bases and J by 3 bases, and 10 bases separated the two germline ends. There are 13 residues in the CDR3. This CDR3 is CASSIRTDYGYTF. CDR3 coding DNA: TGTGCCAGCAGTATCAGGACAGACTATGGCTACACCTTC.

This chain connects TRBV10-1 to TRBJ2-5, with a weak D call TRBD1 (6 bases). Trimming pared 2 bases from V and 4 bases from J, leaving 8 bases between. This CDR3 has 13 amino acids. CDR1 and CDR2 (germline): WNHNN, SYGVQD (reference sequence). The CDR3 here is CASSERDTETQYF. CDR3 in DNA: TGCGCCAGCAGTGAGCGGGACACAGAGACCCAGTACTTC.

In its sample, this clone was seen a few times. The chain combines TRBV5-6 with TRBJ1-2; D gene uncertain. V was shortened by 1 base and J by 2 bases, with 3 bases between the two germline ends. Germline V gene sequence: CDR1 SGHDT, CDR2 YYEEEE. The CDR3 is 12 residues long. The CDR3 nucleotides are TGTGCCAGCAGCTTGACGAACTATGGCTACACCTTC. Its translation: CASSLTNYGYTF.

This clone was counted only a few times. The chain links TRBV20-1 to TRBJ1-2; D uncertain. With 3 bases removed from V and 4 bases from J, the gap between germline ends came to 6 bases. Germline CDR1 reads DFQATT; CDR2 reads SNEGSKA (reference sequence). CDR3 length: 11 residues. The CDR3 coding sequence is TGCAGTGCTAGTCCAGGCTATGGCTACACCTTC. Protein: CSASPGYGYTF.

The rearrangement joins TRBV28 to TRBJ1-2, with TRBD1 identical over 9 bases. Losses at the gene ends were 6 bases for V and 7 bases for J; bases not matched to a gene: 9. The CDR3 runs 14 residues. Germline V gene sequence: CDR1 MDHEN, CDR2 SYDVKM. The CDR3 is CASSPGQGMGGYTF. In nucleotides, the CDR3 is TGTGCCAGCAGCCCGGGACAGGGTATGGGTGGCTACACCTTC.

This clone has a handful of counts. This chain connects TRBV7-9 to TRBJ1-1; TRBD1 matches 9 bases. Germline V gene sequence: CDR1 SEHNR, CDR2 FQNEAQ (reference sequence). The CDR3 extends over 15 amino acids. Unmatched junction bases numbered 10, after V lost 7 bases and J lost 4 bases. The CDR3, as DNA: TGTGCCAGCACCACGGACTGGACAGGGGCCACTGAAGCTTTCTTT. Translating it yields CASTTDWTGATEAFF. Together with reference TRBV7-9 and TRBJ1-1, the CDR3 gives the full variable domain: DTGVSQNPRHKITKRGQNVTFRCDPISEHNRLYWYRQTLGQGPEFLTYFQNEAQLEKSRLLSDRFSAERPKGSFSTLEIQRTEQGDSAMYLCASTTDWTGATEAFFGQGTRLTVV.

The V gene is TRBV6-6, the J gene TRBJ2-3; TRBD2 matches 10 bases. This CDR3 contains 14 residues. The germline CDR1 and CDR2 sequences are MNHNY and SVGAGI (reference sequence). After removal of 8 bases from V and 1 base from J, the junction contained 3 bases not matched to a gene. For the CDR3, the DNA is TGTGCCAGCGCCCTAGCGGGGGGCACAGATACGCAGTATTTT. It encodes CASALAGGTDTQYF.

This chain links TRBV27 with TRBJ2-7; possible D gene TRBD1, 5 bases. Germline values: CDR1 MNHEY, CDR2 SMNVEV (reference sequence). The V end was cut by 2 bases, the J end by 4 bases, with 12 bases between. This CDR3 has 14 amino acids. The CDR3 DNA is TGTGCCAGCAGTTTAAAAGGGGCTGGTTACGAGCAGTACTTC. Translated, it gives CASSLKGAGYEQYF.

The genes are TRBV4-3 and TRBJ2-7; D is unclear. Germline loops: CDR1 LGHNA, CDR2 YSLEER. V lost 3 bases to trimming and J lost 7 bases, with 13 bases between them. The CDR3 spans 13 residues. The DNA of the CDR3 is TGCGCCAGCAGCCAGATTGCTAACCAGGAGCAGTACTTC. Its translation: CASSQIANQEQYF.

The chain recombines TRBV19 with TRBJ2-7; TRBD2 matches 7 bases. There are 15 residues in the CDR3. Germline assignment: CDR1 LNHDA and CDR2 SQIVND (reference sequence). V trimming: 5 bases; J trimming: 1 base; junction bases outside the gene matches: 8. DNA for the CDR3: TGTGCCAGTAGTGTGGGACTAACGATGTCCTACGAGCAGTACTTC. Translated, it gives CASSVGLTMSYEQYF. Full variable domain (missing parts from reference TRBV19 and TRBJ2-7): DGGITQSPKYLFRKEGQNVTLSCEQNLNHDAMYWYRQDPGQGLRLIYYSQIVNDFQKGDIAEGYSVSREKKESFPLTVTSAQKNPTAFYLCASSVGLTMSYEQYFGPGTRLTVT.

V and J are TRBV6-5 and TRBJ2-7, with TRBD1 matching 7 bases. Germline loops: CDR1 MNHEY, CDR2 SVGAGI. The CDR3 covers 14 residues. With V trimmed by 6 bases and J by 7 bases, 12 bases remained unmatched. The CDR3 sequence: CASSTGTVFIEQYF. The CDR3 DNA reads TGTGCCAGCAGCACCGGGACAGTTTTTATAGAGCAGTACTTC.

The chain links TRBV4-2 to TRBJ1-2, with D unresolved. Between the trimmed V and J ends, which lost 0 bases and 4 bases, there was a span of 9 bases. CDR1 is LGHNA, CDR2 YNFKEQ, per germline. There are 14 residues in the CDR3. The CDR3 region has the DNA TGTGCCAGCAGCCAAGACTCAGCCCTCTATGGCTACACCTTC. Translation: CASSQDSALYGYTF.

The rearrangement links TRBV7-9 to TRBJ2-3; no clear D gene. The CDR3 is made up of 13 amino acids. Trimming left V 1 base short and J 5 bases short, with 7 bases between. Germline loops: CDR1 SEHNR, CDR2 FQNEAQ (reference sequence). In DNA, the CDR3 is TGTGCCAGCAGCTTAGGGGTGGGAGATACGCAGTATTTT. Protein: CASSLGVGDTQYF.